One and the same sample provided the 9 T cell receptor beta chains below, sequenced in a study of cytomegalovirus exposure and HLA in healthy donors. A multiplex PCR was run with 60 Vbeta primers and 13 Jbeta primers. Sequenced by immunoSEQ multiplex PCR; TCRdb stores in-frame clones only, minus some. The table lists 75,000 to 95,000 clones, 65% to 85% of them singletons. Sequencing was done on a sample of PBMCs. These receptor sequences come from a man aged 50 or older in good health and CMV-seronegative.

This clone has just one count. This sequence joins TRBV19 and TRBJ1-1, with D hard to call. The CDR3 loop spans 17 amino acids. The V end lost 6 bases, the J end lost 0 bases, and 20 bases lay between the germline ends. Germline CDR1 LNHDA, CDR2 SQIVND (reference sequence). The CDR3 sequence: CASRKIEGRVVNTEAFF. The CDR3 DNA reads as TGTGCCAGTAGAAAAATAGAAGGTCGGGTAGTGAACACTGAAGCTTTCTTT. Full variable domain (outside the CDR3, taken from reference TRBV19 and TRBJ1-1): DGGITQSPKYLFRKEGQNVTLSCEQNLNHDAMYWYRQDPGQGLRLIYYSQIVNDFQKGDIAEGYSVSREKKESFPLTVTSAQKNPTAFYLCASRKIEGRVVNTEAFFGQGTRLTVV.

V and J are TRBV5-4 and TRBJ1-2, with 7 nucleotides matching TRBD1. The CDR3 has 12 residues. V dropped 4 bases and J dropped 7; count of bases not matched to a gene: 4. Germline V gene sequence: CDR1 SGHNT, CDR2 YYREEE (reference sequence). CDR3 nucleotide sequence: TGTGCCAGCAGCAGACAGGGTACTGGCTACACCTTC. As protein: CASSRQGTGYTF.

The chain joins TRBV10-3 to TRBJ2-7, with 12 bases fitting TRBD2. The CDR3 loop spans 17 amino acids. Germline V gene data show CDR1 as ENHRY and CDR2 as SYGVKD. V lost 3 bases and J lost 1; bases outside the gene matches: 7. CDR3 sequence (DNA): TGTGCCATCAGTGACCCCCGACTAGCGGGGGTGTCCTACGAGCAGTACTTC. Translated: CAISDPRLAGVSYEQYF.

The chain combines TRBV6-5 with TRBJ1-6; D might be TRBD1 (6 bases). The CDR3 runs 15 residues. Germline V gene lookup returns CDR1 MNHEY and CDR2 SVGAGI. V lost 4 bases and J 10 bases, leaving 17 bases between the germline ends. Here the CDR3 reads CASSWVRGRNSPLHF. CDR3 DNA: TGTGCCAGCAGTTGGGTCAGGGGTAGAAACTCACCCCTCCACTTT.

This clone is a singleton in its sample. This CDR3 is CASSSSRLAGGSNEQFF. The CDR3 coding sequence is TGTGCCAGCAGTTCCTCCCGACTAGCGGGGGGGAGCAATGAGCAGTTCTTC. V usage is TRBV2 and J usage is TRBJ2-1, with 14 bases identical to TRBD2. Germline CDR1 reads SNHLY; CDR2 reads FYNNEI. V shed 5 bases, J shed 6 bases, and the junction held 9 bases outside the gene matches. The CDR3 is made up of 17 amino acids.

V usage is TRBV7-2 and J usage is TRBJ1-1; possibly TRBD1 for D (5 bases). Trimming took 3 bases from V and 11 from J, leaving 16 bases between them. The germline gives CDR1 SGHTA, CDR2 FQGNSA. The CDR3 is 13 residues long. The CDR3 here is CASSFRQSPTAFF. The CDR3, as DNA: TGTGCCAGCAGCTTTAGACAGAGCCCTACTGCTTTCTTT.

This clone showed up just a few times. The rearrangement joins TRBV6-5 to TRBJ2-7; TRBD1 aligns across 9 bases. Germline CDR1 and CDR2: MNHEY and SVGAGI. V trimming: 6 bases; J trimming: 6 bases; junction bases outside the gene matches: 12. This CDR3 spans 15 amino acids. CDR3 amino acids: CASSWSRDRAVEQYF. CDR3 DNA sequence: TGTGCCAGCAGCTGGTCCCGGGACAGGGCGGTCGAGCAGTACTTC.

V and J are TRBV27 and TRBJ2-7; weak D call: TRBD1 (6 bases). Trimming pared 5 bases from V and 0 bases from J, leaving 14 bases between. This CDR3 has 15 residues. Germline V gene lookup returns CDR1 MNHEY and CDR2 SMNVEV (reference sequence). This CDR3 is CASSPHGQSSYEQYF. CDR3 DNA: TGTGCCAGCAGTCCACACGGACAGAGCTCCTACGAGCAGTACTTC.

This clone appeared a few times. This rearrangement joins TRBV7-3 to TRBJ2-2; D is uncertain. Germline CDR1 is SGHTA and CDR2 is FQGTGA. The CDR3 totals 12 residues. V was clipped by 5 bases and J by 7 bases, with 8 bases between them. The CDR3 nucleotides are TGTGCCAGCAGCCTCCTAATCGGGGAGCTGTTTTTT. Its translation is CASSLLIGELFF. Filled out from reference TRBV7-3 and TRBJ2-2, the complete variable domain reads GAGVSQTPSNKVTEKGKYVELRCDPISGHTALYWYRQSLGQGPEFLIYFQGTGAADDSGLPNDRFFAVRPEGSVSTLKIQRTERGDSAVYLCASSLLIGELFFGEGSRLTVL.